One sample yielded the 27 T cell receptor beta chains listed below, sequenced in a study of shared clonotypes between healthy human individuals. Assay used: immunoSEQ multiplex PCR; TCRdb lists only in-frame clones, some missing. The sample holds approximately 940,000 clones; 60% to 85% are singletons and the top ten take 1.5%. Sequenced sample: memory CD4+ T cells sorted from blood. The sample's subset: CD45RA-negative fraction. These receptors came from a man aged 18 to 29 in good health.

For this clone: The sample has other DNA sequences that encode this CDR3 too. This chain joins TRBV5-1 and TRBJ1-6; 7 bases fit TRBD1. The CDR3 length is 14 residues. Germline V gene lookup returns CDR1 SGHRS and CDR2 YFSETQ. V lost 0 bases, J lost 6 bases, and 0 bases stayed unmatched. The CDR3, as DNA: TGCGCCAGCAGCTTGGGACAGGGTAATTCACCCCTCCACTTT. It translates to CASSLGQGNSPLHF.

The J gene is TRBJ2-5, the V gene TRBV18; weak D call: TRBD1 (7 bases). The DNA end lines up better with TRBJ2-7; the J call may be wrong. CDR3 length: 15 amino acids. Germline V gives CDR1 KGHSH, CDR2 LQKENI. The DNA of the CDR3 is TGTGCCAGCTCACCACCGTCAGGGGGGCTGAACGAGCAGTACTTC. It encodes CASSPPSGGLNEQYF.

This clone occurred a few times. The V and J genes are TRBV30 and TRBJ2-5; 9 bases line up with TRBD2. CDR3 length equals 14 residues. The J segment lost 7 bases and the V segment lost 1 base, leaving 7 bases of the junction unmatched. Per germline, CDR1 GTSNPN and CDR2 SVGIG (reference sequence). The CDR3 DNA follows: TGTGCCTGGAGTGCGCTAGCGGGGTCCGGGACCCAGTACTTC. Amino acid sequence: CAWSALAGSGTQYF.

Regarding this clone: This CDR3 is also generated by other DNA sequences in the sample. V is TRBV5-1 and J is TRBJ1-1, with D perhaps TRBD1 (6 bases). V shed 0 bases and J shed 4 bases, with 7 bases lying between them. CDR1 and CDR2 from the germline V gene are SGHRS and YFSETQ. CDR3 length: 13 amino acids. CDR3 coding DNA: TGCGCCAGCAGCTTGGGCAGGGGCACTGAAGCTTTCTTT. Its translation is CASSLGRGTEAFF.

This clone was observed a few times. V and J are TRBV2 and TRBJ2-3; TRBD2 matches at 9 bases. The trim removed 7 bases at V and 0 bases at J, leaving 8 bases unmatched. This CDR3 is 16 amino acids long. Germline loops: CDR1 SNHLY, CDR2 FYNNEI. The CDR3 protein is CASTRSSGVSTDTQYF. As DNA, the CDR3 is TGTGCCAGCACTCGGTCTAGCGGGGTTAGCACAGATACGCAGTATTTT.

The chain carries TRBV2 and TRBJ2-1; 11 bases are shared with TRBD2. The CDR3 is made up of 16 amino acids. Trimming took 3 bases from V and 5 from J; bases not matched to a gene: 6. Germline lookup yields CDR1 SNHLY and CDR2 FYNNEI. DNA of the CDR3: TGTGCCAGCAGTGAGTTCGGGACTAGCGGTAACAATGAGCAGTTCTTC. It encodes CASSEFGTSGNNEQFF.

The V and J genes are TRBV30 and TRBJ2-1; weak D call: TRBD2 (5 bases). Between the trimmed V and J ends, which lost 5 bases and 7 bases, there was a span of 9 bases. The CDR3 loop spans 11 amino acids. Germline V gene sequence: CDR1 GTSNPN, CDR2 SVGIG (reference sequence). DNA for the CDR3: TGTGCCTGGGCGGACTTAAATGAGCAGTTCTTC. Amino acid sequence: CAWADLNEQFF.

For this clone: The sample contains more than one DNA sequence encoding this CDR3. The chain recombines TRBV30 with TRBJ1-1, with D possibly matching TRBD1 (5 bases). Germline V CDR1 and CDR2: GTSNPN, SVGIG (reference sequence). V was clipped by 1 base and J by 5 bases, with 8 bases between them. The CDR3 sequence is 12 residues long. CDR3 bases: TGTGCCTGGAGTGATCGGGGGACTGAAGCTTTCTTT. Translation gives CAWSDRGTEAFF.

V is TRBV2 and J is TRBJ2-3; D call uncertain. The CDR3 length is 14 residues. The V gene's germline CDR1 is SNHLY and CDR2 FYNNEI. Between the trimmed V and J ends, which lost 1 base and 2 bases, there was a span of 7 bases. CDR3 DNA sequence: TGTGCCAGCAGTGAAGTTGCTCTCACAGATACGCAGTATTTT. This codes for CASSEVALTDTQYF.

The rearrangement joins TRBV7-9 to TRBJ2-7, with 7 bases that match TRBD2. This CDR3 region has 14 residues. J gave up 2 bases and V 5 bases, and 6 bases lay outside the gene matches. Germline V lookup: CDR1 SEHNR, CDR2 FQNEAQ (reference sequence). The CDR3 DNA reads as TGTGCCAGCAGCCCGAGGACTAGACCCTACGAGCAGTACTTC. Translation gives CASSPRTRPYEQYF.

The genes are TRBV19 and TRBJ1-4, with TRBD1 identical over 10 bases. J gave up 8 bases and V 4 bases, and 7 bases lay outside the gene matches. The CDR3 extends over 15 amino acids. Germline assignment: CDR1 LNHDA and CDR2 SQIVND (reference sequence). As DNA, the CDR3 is TGTGCCAGTAGTACCCGGACAGGGGGAGGCGAAAAACTGTTTTTT. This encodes CASSTRTGGGEKLFF. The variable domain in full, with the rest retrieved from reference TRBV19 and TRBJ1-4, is DGGITQSPKYLFRKEGQNVTLSCEQNLNHDAMYWYRQDPGQGLRLIYYSQIVNDFQKGDIAEGYSVSREKKESFPLTVTSAQKNPTAFYLCASSTRTGGGEKLFFGSGTQLSVL.

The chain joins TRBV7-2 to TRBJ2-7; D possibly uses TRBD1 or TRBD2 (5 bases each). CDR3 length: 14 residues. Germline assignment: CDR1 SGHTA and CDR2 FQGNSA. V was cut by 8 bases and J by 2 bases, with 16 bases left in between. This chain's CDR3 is CASGTGDGPYEQYF. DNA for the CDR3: TGTGCCAGCGGAACCGGGGACGGACCCTACGAGCAGTACTTC.

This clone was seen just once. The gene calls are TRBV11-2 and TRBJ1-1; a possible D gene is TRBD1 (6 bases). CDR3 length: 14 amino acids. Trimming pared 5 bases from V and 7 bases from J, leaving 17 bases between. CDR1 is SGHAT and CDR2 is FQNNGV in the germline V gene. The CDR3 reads CASSTQGIYSEAFF. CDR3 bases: TGTGCCAGCAGCACACAGGGTATCTATAGTGAAGCTTTCTTT. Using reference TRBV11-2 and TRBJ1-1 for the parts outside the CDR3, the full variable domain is EAGVAQSPRYKIIEKRQSVAFWCNPISGHATLYWYQQILGQGPKLLIQFQNNGVVDDSQLPKDRFSAERLKGVDSTLKIQPAKLEDSAVYLCASSTQGIYSEAFFGQGTRLTVV.

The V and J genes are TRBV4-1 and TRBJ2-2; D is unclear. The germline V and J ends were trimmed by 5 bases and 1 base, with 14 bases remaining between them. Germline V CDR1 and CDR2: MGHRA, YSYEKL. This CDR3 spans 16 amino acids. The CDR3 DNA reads TGCGCCAGCAGCTCCCCGAAAGGGAAGAACACCGGGGAGCTGTTTTTT. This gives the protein CASSSPKGKNTGELFF.

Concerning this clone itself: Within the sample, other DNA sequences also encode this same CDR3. CDR3 coding DNA: TGCGCCAGCAGCTTGGGACTGGCCTCCTACAATGAGCAGTTCTTC. Translation: CASSLGLASYNEQFF. V and J are TRBV5-1 and TRBJ2-1; D remains unclear. Deletions cut 0 bases from V and 0 bases from J, with 7 bases between. The CDR3 extends over 15 amino acids. Germline V gene sequence: CDR1 SGHRS, CDR2 YFSETQ.

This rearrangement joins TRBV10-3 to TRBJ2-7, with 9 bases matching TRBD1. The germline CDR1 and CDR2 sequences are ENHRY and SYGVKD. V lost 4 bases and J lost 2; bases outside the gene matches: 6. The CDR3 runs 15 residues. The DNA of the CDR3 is TGTGCCATCAGTGCTGTACAGGGGGCCGCCTACGAGCAGTACTTC. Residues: CAISAVQGAAYEQYF.

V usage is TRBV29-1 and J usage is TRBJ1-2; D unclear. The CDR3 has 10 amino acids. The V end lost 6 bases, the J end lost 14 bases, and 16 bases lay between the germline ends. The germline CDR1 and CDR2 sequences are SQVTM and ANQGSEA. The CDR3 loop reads CSVDSSLPTF. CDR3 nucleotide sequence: TGCAGCGTCGATTCGAGCCTACCAACCTTC.

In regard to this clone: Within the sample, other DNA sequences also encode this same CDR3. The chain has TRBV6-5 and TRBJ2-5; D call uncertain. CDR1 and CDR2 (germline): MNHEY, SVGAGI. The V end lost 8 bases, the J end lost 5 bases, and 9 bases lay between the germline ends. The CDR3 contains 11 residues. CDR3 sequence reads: CASSSRETQYF. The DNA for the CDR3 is TGTGCCAGCTCCTCTCGGGAGACCCAGTACTTC.

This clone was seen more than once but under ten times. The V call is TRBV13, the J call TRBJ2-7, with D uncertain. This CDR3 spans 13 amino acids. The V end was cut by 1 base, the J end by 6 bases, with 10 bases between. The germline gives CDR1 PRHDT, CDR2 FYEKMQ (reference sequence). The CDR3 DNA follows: TGTGCCAGCAGCTTAGATGCGTTTTCCGAGCAGTACTTC. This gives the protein CASSLDAFSEQYF.

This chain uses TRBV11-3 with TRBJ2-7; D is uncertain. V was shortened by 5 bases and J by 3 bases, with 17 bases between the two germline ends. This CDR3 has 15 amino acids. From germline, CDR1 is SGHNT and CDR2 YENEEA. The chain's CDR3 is CASSPVGELLYEQYF. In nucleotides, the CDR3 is TGTGCCAGCAGCCCAGTGGGCGAGCTACTCTACGAGCAGTACTTC.

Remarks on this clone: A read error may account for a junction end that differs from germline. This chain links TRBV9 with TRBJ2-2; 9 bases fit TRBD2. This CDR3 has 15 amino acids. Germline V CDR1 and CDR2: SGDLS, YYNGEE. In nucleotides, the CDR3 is TGTGCCAGCAGCTTCCCTAGCGGGAACGCCGGGGAGCTGTTTTTT. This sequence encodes CASSFPSGNAGELFF.

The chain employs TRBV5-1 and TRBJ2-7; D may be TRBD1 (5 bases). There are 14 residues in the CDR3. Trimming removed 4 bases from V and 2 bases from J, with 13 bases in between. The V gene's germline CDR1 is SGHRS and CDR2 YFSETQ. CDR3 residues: CASSLQGGPYEQYF. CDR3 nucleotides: TGCGCCAGCAGCCTCCAGGGTGGGCCCTACGAGCAGTACTTC.

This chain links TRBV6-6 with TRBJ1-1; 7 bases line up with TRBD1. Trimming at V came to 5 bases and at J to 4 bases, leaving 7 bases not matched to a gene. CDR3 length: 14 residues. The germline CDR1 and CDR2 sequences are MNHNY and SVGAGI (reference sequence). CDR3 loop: CASSQQGSGTEAFF. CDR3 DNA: TGTGCCAGCAGTCAACAGGGGTCGGGCACTGAAGCTTTCTTT.

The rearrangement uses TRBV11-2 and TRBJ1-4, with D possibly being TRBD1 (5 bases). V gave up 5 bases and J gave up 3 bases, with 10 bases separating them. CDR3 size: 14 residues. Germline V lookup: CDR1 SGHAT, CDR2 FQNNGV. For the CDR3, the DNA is TGTGCCAGCAGCCCCGACAGAGCTAATGAAAAACTGTTTTTT. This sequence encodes CASSPDRANEKLFF.

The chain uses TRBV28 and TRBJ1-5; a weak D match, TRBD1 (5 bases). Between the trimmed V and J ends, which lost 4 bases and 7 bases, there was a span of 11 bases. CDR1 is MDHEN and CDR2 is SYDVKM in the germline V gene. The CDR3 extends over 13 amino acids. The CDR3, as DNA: TGTGCCAGCAGTTCAGGGATGGGGCAGCCCCAGCATTTT. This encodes CASSSGMGQPQHF. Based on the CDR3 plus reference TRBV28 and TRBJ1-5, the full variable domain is DVKVTQSSRYLVKRTGEKVFLECVQDMDHENMFWYRQDPGLGLRLIYFSYDVKMKEKGDIPEGYSVSREKKERFSLILESASTNQTSMYLCASSSGMGQPQHFGDGTRLSIL.

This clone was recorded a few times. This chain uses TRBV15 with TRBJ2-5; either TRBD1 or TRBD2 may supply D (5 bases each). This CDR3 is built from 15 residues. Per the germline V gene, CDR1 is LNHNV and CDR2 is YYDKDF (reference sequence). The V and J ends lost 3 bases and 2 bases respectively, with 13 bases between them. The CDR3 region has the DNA TGTGCCACCAGCAGTGGGGGACGAAGACAAGAGACCCAGTACTTC. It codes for CATSSGGRRQETQYF.

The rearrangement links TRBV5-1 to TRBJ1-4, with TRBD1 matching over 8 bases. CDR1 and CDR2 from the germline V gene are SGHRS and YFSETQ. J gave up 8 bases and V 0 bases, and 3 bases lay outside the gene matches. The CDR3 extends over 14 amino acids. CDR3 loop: CASSLGTGSEKLFF. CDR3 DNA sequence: TGCGCCAGCAGCTTGGGGACAGGGAGCGAAAAACTGTTTTTT.